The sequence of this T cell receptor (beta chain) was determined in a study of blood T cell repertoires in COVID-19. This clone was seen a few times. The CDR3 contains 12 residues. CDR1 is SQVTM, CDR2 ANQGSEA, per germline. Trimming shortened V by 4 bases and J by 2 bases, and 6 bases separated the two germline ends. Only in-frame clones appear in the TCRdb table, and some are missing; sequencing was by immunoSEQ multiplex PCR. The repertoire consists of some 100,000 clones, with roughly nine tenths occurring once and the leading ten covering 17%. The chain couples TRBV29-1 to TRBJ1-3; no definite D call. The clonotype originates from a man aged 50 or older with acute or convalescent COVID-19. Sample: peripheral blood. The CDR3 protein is CSVAGAGNTIYF. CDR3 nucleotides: TGCAGCGTTGCCGGGGCTGGAAACACCATATATTTT.